One TCR beta chain is described in this entry. This sample was taken from a study of blood T cell repertoires in COVID-19. In the study overall: From T cells, B-cell-depleted T cells, or PBMCs came the material, which was cDNA or gDNA.

Per germline, CDR1 MNHEY and CDR2 SVGAGI. The CDR3 is 15 amino acids. Trimming left V 6 bases short and J 7 bases short, with 16 bases between. Study processing details: How many nucleated cells were present was estimated from reference gene primer amplification. The method was immunoSEQ multiplex PCR; TCRdb's version includes in-frame clones alone and lacks a portion of them. The DNA gave D and trimming, while V, J and clone size come from that table. This sample has approximately 220,000 clones, with 75% to 90% found just once. The receptor was isolated from a woman aged 18 to 35 in a cohort exposed to, infected with or recovered from COVID-19 (not recorded which). The sample comprised PBMCs or T cells enriched from blood (not recorded which). The gene calls are TRBV6-5 and TRBJ1-6; TRBD1 is a possible D gene (5 bases). The CDR3 region has the DNA TGTGCCAGCAGAGAGGGACGGCGGGGGAATTCACCCCTCCACTTT. Translating gives CASREGRRGNSPLHF.